These 31 T cell receptor beta chains were all obtained from the same sample, sequenced in a study of blood T cell repertoires in COVID-19. Produced via immunoSEQ multiplex PCR; TCRdb's table is partial and in-frame only. The data show 55,000 to 80,000 clones, around 83% seen once. Input material: peripheral blood. The receptors derive from a human donor in a cohort sampled during active COVID-19.

This clone has more than one count but fewer than ten. V gene TRBV5-8 combines with J gene TRBJ2-7; TRBD2 is a possible D gene (5 bases). The CDR3 sequence is 14 residues long. Germline assignment: CDR1 SGHTS and CDR2 YDEGEE. V was shortened by 2 bases and J by 1 base, with 10 bases between the two germline ends. CDR3 protein: CASSFRPGSYEQYF. For the CDR3, the DNA is TGTGCCAGCAGCTTCAGACCGGGATCCTACGAGCAGTACTTC.

The chain uses TRBV4-2 and TRBJ2-1, with 10 bases that match TRBD2. The CDR3 is made up of 17 amino acids. J was trimmed by 8 bases and V by 8 bases; bases with no gene match: 18. Per germline, CDR1 LGHNA and CDR2 YNFKEQ. For the CDR3, the DNA is TGTGCCAGCGGGGGGGTTTGGAGCGGGAGGGCCTCTGATGAGCAGTTCTTC. This translates into CASGGVWSGRASDEQFF.

The chain combines TRBV2 with TRBJ2-1, with a tentative D call TRBD2 (6 bases). The CDR3 loop spans 14 amino acids. The V gene lost 5 bases and the J gene lost 1 base, with 9 bases spanning the gap. Germline V gene data show CDR1 as SNHLY and CDR2 as FYNNEI. The CDR3 protein is CASSRDSSYNEQFF. The DNA of the CDR3 is TGTGCCAGCAGTCGGGACTCGTCCTACAATGAGCAGTTCTTC.

This chain uses TRBV18 with TRBJ2-5, with TRBD2 as a possible D gene (6 bases). The V end was cut by 5 bases, the J end by 5 bases, with 12 bases between. Looked up from germline, CDR1 is KGHSH and CDR2 is LQKENI. The CDR3 has 13 residues. The CDR3 here is CASSIRAGETQYF. Written as DNA, the CDR3 is TGTGCCAGCTCAATACGCGCGGGGGAGACCCAGTACTTC.

The sample holds a few counts of this clone. The chain uses TRBV4-1 and TRBJ2-7, with 9 bases identical to TRBD2. V shed 4 bases, J shed 1 base, and the junction held 8 bases outside the gene matches. CDR3 length: 16 amino acids. CDR1 MGHRA and CDR2 YSYEKL come from the germline V gene. CDR3 loop: CASSRQRSGGSYEQYF. The CDR3 region has the DNA TGCGCCAGCAGCCGCCAAAGGAGCGGGGGGTCCTACGAGCAGTACTTC.

The chain carries TRBV19 and TRBJ1-5, with 7 positions matching TRBD1. This CDR3 is built from 14 residues. Per the germline V gene, CDR1 is LNHDA and CDR2 is SQIVND (reference sequence). The ends lost 3 bases at V and 4 bases at J; junction bases unmatched: 3. CDR3 in DNA: TGTGCCAGTAGTATGTCACAGGGGAATCAGCCCCAGCATTTT. Protein: CASSMSQGNQPQHF.

The table lists this clone with a count of one. This rearrangement joins TRBV18 to TRBJ2-3; 10 positions match TRBD2. V was clipped by 3 bases and J by 5 bases; unmatched bases: 2. Germline CDR1 reads KGHSH; CDR2 reads LQKENI. The CDR3 consists of 14 residues. CDR3 DNA: TGTGCCAGCTCACCGACTAGCGGGTTAGATACGCAGTATTTT. It encodes CASSPTSGLDTQYF.

The chain links TRBV5-5 to TRBJ2-2, with 10 nucleotides matching TRBD1. CDR1 and CDR2 from the germline V gene are SGHKS and YYEKEE (reference sequence). This CDR3 contains 14 residues. V dropped 3 bases and J dropped 5; count of bases not matched to a gene: 1. This CDR3 is CASSWDRGTGELFF. The CDR3 bases are TGTGCCAGCAGCTGGGACAGGGGAACCGGGGAGCTGTTTTTT.

The rearrangement uses TRBV6-4 and TRBJ2-7; TRBD2 aligns across 9 bases. This CDR3 is 16 amino acids long. Germline CDR1 reads MRHNA; CDR2 reads SNTAGT. The junction had 12 bases not matched to a gene; V was cut back by 2 bases and J by 7 bases. This chain's CDR3 is CASSDAICGRADEQYF. The CDR3 DNA is TGTGCCAGCAGTGACGCGATATGCGGGAGGGCCGATGAGCAGTACTTC.

This chain joins TRBV7-9 and TRBJ2-1, with 8 bases lining up with TRBD2. Trimming removed 2 bases from V and 7 bases from J; junction bases left unmatched: 4. Germline V gene data show CDR1 as SEHNR and CDR2 as FQNEAQ (reference sequence). There are 14 residues in the CDR3. The CDR3 sequence: CASSLSGSRNEQFF. In DNA form, the CDR3 reads TGTGCCAGCAGCTTAAGCGGGAGTAGGAATGAGCAGTTCTTC.

V gene TRBV2 combines with J gene TRBJ2-5; 11 positions agree with TRBD2. The V segment lost 2 bases and the J segment 5 bases; nucleotides outside the gene matches: 4. CDR1 and CDR2 (germline): SNHLY, FYNNEI. This CDR3 region has 15 residues. The CDR3: CASSELAGGDETQYF. CDR3 DNA sequence: TGTGCCAGCAGTGAACTAGCGGGAGGAGATGAGACCCAGTACTTC.

This clone has at least ten counts. The chain combines TRBV6-2 or TRBV6-3 with TRBJ1-5, with TRBD1 matching 9 bases. V shed 5 bases and J 7 bases; nucleotides not matched to a gene: 15. CDR3 size: 17 residues. The germline V gene encodes CDR1 MNHEY and CDR2 SVGEGT. The CDR3 reads CASSRSRTGDLGQPQHF. CDR3 in DNA: TGTGCCAGCAGTAGGTCTCGGACAGGGGATTTAGGGCAGCCCCAGCATTTT.

The rearrangement uses TRBV5-8 and TRBJ1-4; no clear D. With 2 bases removed from V and 0 bases from J, the gap between germline ends came to 8 bases. The CDR3 has 15 amino acids. The germline V gene encodes CDR1 SGHTS and CDR2 YDEGEE. The CDR3 region is CASSFGYSTNEKLFF. DNA for the CDR3: TGTGCCAGCAGCTTCGGGTATTCAACTAATGAAAAACTGTTTTTT.

The chain joins TRBV6-2 or TRBV6-3 to TRBJ2-3; 13 bases are shared with TRBD2. Germline CDR1 MNHEY, CDR2 SVGEGT. V was pared by 5 bases and J by 2 bases, with 10 bases of the junction left unmatched. The CDR3 totals 18 residues. CDR3 loop: CASSGGLAGALFTDTQYF. The CDR3 nucleotides are TGTGCCAGCAGTGGAGGACTAGCGGGGGCCCTCTTCACAGATACGCAGTATTTT.

The chain combines TRBV24-1 with TRBJ2-7; TRBD2 aligns across 13 bases. J was trimmed by 3 bases and V by 6 bases; bases with no gene match: 10. The CDR3 is 17 amino acids. CDR1 and CDR2 (germline): KGHDR, SFDVKD. Here the CDR3 reads CATSLTSGRPSVYEQYF. Here the CDR3 DNA reads TGTGCCACCAGTCTGACTAGCGGGAGGCCCAGCGTCTACGAGCAGTACTTC.

The chain employs TRBV5-1 and TRBJ2-1, with 7 bases matching TRBD2. The CDR3 spans 14 residues. CDR1 SGHRS and CDR2 YFSETQ come from the germline V gene. With 0 bases clipped from V and 4 bases from J, the junction kept 1 base outside the gene matches. The CDR3 bases are TGCGCCAGCAGCTTGGGCGGGGGTTACAATGAGCAGTTCTTC. Translating gives CASSLGGGYNEQFF. Variable domain in full (rest from reference TRBV5-1 and TRBJ2-1): KAGVTQTPRYLIKTRGQQVTLSCSPISGHRSVSWYQQTPGQGLQFLFEYFSETQRNKGNFPGRFSGRQFSNSRSEMNVSTLELGDSALYLCASSLGGGYNEQFFGPGTRLTVL.

The CDR3 DNA sequence: TGTGCCACCAGCAGGGACTTCGGTCGCGAGACCCAGTACTTC. Translation: CATSRDFGRETQYF. The gene calls are TRBV15 and TRBJ2-5, with a weak D call TRBD2 (5 bases). The CDR3 extends over 14 amino acids. The V and J ends lost 3 bases and 5 bases respectively, with 13 bases between them. Germline CDR1 and CDR2: LNHNV and YYDKDF (reference sequence).

This clone was recorded only once. This rearrangement joins TRBV6-6 to TRBJ2-7; weak D call: TRBD2 (6 bases). The germline CDR1 and CDR2 sequences are MNHNY and SVGAGI (reference sequence). With 7 bases removed from V and 2 bases from J, the gap between germline ends came to 18 bases. The CDR3 loop spans 15 amino acids. Here the CDR3 DNA reads TGTGCCAGCACTACAACGTCTAGCGTCACCTACGAGCAGTACTTC. It translates to CASTTTSSVTYEQYF.

The V call is TRBV2, the J call TRBJ2-1, with 15 bases aligning to TRBD2. The CDR3 is 15 residues long. Germline V gene lookup returns CDR1 SNHLY and CDR2 FYNNEI. V shed 6 bases, J shed 15 bases, and the junction held 12 bases outside the gene matches. The CDR3 nucleotides are TGTGCCAGCAGGGCTGGACTAGCGGGAGGGGACCATTGGTTCTTC. It is translated as CASRAGLAGGDHWFF.

The V and J genes are TRBV29-1 and TRBJ1-2, with D perhaps TRBD1 (6 bases). V was trimmed by 6 bases and J by 1 base, leaving 12 bases between them. The CDR3 has 13 amino acids. Germline V gene data show CDR1 as SQVTM and CDR2 as ANQGSEA. This chain's CDR3 is CSVARGFNYGYTF. In nucleotides, the CDR3 is TGCAGCGTGGCAAGGGGGTTTAACTATGGCTACACCTTC. Filled out from reference TRBV29-1 and TRBJ1-2, the complete variable domain reads SAVISQKPSRDICQRGTSLTIQCQVDSQVTMMFWYRQQPGQSLTLIATANQGSEATYESGFVIDKFPISRPNLTFSTLTVSNMSPEDSSIYLCSVARGFNYGYTFGSGTRLTVV.

CDR3: CASSIRGGLFTDTQYF. DNA for the CDR3: TGTGCCAGTAGTATCCGGGGGGGCCTTTTCACAGATACGCAGTATTTT. The genes are TRBV19 and TRBJ2-3, with 8 bases aligning to TRBD2. The germline gives CDR1 LNHDA, CDR2 SQIVND (reference sequence). CDR3 size: 16 residues. V gave up 3 bases and J gave up 2 bases; unmatched junction bases: 7.

The chain is built from TRBV5-1 and TRBJ2-1; unclear D gene. The CDR3 runs to 14 residues. The V gene lost 0 bases and the J gene lost 6 bases, with 10 bases spanning the gap. From germline, CDR1 is SGHRS and CDR2 YFSETQ. The CDR3 DNA reads TGCGCCAGCAGCTTGGCTCGACAAATCAATGAGCAGTTCTTC. It is translated as CASSLARQINEQFF.

V usage is TRBV5-4 and J usage is TRBJ2-7, with D possibly matching TRBD2 (6 bases). Germline CDR1 and CDR2: SGHNT and YYREEE (reference sequence). The V end was cut by 3 bases, the J end by 0 bases, with 13 bases between. The length of the CDR3 is 15 residues. The CDR3 bases are TGTGCCAGCAGCTGGGGCGGGGCGAGCTCCTACGAGCAGTACTTC. Encoded protein: CASSWGGASSYEQYF.

The chain is built from TRBV30 and TRBJ1-2, with 8 bases lining up with TRBD1. Per the germline V gene, CDR1 is GTSNPN and CDR2 is SVGIG (reference sequence). Trimming took 0 bases from V and 4 from J; bases not matched to a gene: 4. This CDR3 comprises 14 residues. The CDR3 nucleotides read TGTGCCTGGAGTGTGACAGGGGCTGCCTATGGCTACACCTTC. This gives the protein CAWSVTGAAYGYTF.

The chain couples TRBV14 to TRBJ2-3, with 8 bases lining up with TRBD2. The germline V gene encodes CDR1 SGHDN and CDR2 FVKESK. This CDR3 contains 14 residues. The junction had 6 bases not matched to a gene; V was cut back by 6 bases and J by 4 bases. Here the CDR3 reads CASRKAGVADTQYF. In DNA, the CDR3 is TGTGCCAGCAGGAAAGCGGGAGTCGCAGATACGCAGTATTTT.

This sequence joins TRBV27 and TRBJ1-5; the match to TRBD1 covers 7 bases. CDR3 length: 14 amino acids. V gave up 5 bases and J gave up 7 bases; unmatched junction bases: 8. In germline, CDR1 is MNHEY, CDR2 SMNVEV (reference sequence). Here the CDR3 DNA reads TGTGCCAGCAGTCTAAACAGGGGTGGGCAGCCCCAGCATTTT. It encodes CASSLNRGGQPQHF.

The genes are TRBV25-1 and TRBJ2-1; D is possibly TRBD2 (7 bases). V was clipped by 4 bases and J by 9 bases, with 16 bases between them. The CDR3 runs to 14 residues. Per the germline V gene, CDR1 is MGHDK and CDR2 is SYGVNS. CDR3 in DNA: TGTGCCAGCAGTGTGTACAGGGAGGGGGGTGAGCAGTTCTTC. Translation gives CASSVYREGGEQFF.

The chain employs TRBV7-8 and TRBJ2-3; the match to TRBD1 covers 11 bases. The CDR3 totals 16 residues. V was clipped by 5 bases and J by 6 bases; unmatched bases: 10. The germline CDR1 and CDR2 sequences are SGHVS and FQNEAQ. The CDR3 sequence is CASSLRTGGEGDTQYF. The DNA of the CDR3 is TGTGCCAGCAGCCTTCGGACAGGGGGCGAGGGGGATACGCAGTATTTT. Supplemented by reference TRBV7-8 and TRBJ2-3, the full variable domain reads GAGVSQSPRYKVAKRGQDVALRCDPISGHVSLFWYQQALGQGPEFLTYFQNEAQLDKSGLPSDRFFAERPEGSVSTLKIQRTQQEDSAVYLCASSLRTGGEGDTQYFGPGTRLTVL.

This clone was detected only once. The chain couples TRBV7-9 to TRBJ1-2; 9 nucleotides align to TRBD1. The CDR3 loop spans 14 amino acids. From germline, CDR1 is SEHNR and CDR2 FQNEAQ (reference sequence). V lost 0 bases, J lost 12 bases, and 8 bases stayed unmatched. The CDR3, as DNA: TGTGCCAGCAGCTTAGCGCTGGGACAGGGAAGTAACACCTTC. This sequence encodes CASSLALGQGSNTF.

This chain uses TRBV7-6 with TRBJ2-6; D remains ambiguous. The V end lost 5 bases, the J end lost 0 bases, and 17 bases lay between the germline ends. Germline V gene sequence: CDR1 SGHVS, CDR2 FNYEAQ. The CDR3 loop spans 18 amino acids. In DNA, the CDR3 is TGTGCCAGCAGCCAAGAGACTTTCTGGTCCTCTGGGGCCAACGTCCTGACTTTC. The encoded protein is CASSQETFWSSGANVLTF.

The rearrangement links TRBV6-5 to TRBJ2-7, with a possible D match to TRBD1 (6 bases). This CDR3 region has 15 residues. The germline V gene encodes CDR1 MNHEY and CDR2 SVGAGI. The V gene lost 6 bases and the J gene lost 0 bases, with 15 bases spanning the gap. The CDR3 DNA follows: TGTGCCAGCAGCGCTACCGGGACACCCTCCTACGAGCAGTACTTC. It specifies CASSATGTPSYEQYF.